The 26 T cell receptor beta chains below were found in one sample sequenced in a study of shared clonotypes between healthy human individuals. The table came from immunoSEQ multiplex PCR; TCRdb's copy has only in-frame clones and leaves some out. The sample gives 650,000 to 700,000 clones, 90% of which show up once; around a third is in the top ten. The sequencing input was memory CD8+ T cells from PBMCs. Documented subset: CD45RO+ cells pooled with CCR7-negative TemRA cells. These TCRs come from a man younger than 30 in good health. Some clones in this sample may be carry-over from other donors' samples.

With respect to this clone: This specimen includes other DNA sequences encoding the same CDR3. This rearrangement joins TRBV27 to TRBJ2-7; 9 bases fit TRBD1. With 6 bases clipped from V and 2 bases from J, the junction kept 2 bases outside the gene matches. CDR3 size: 13 residues. Germline assignment: CDR1 MNHEY and CDR2 SMNVEV (reference sequence). DNA for the CDR3: TGTGCCAGCAGGGGGACAGGGACCTACGAGCAGTACTTC. Its protein is CASRGTGTYEQYF.

This chain joins TRBV7-2 and TRBJ1-2, with D perhaps matching TRBD1 (6 bases). Germline lookup yields CDR1 SGHTA and CDR2 FQGNSA. V was trimmed by 5 bases and J by 1 base, leaving 17 bases between them. This CDR3 is 16 amino acids long. The CDR3 reads CASSTNRDTRNYGYTF. The CDR3 DNA sequence: TGTGCCAGCAGCACCAACCGGGACACCCGTAACTATGGCTACACCTTC. The whole variable domain, filled in from reference TRBV7-2 and TRBJ1-2, reads GAGVSQSPSNKVTEKGKDVELRCDPISGHTALYWYRQSLGQGLEFLIYFQGNSAPDKSGLPSDRFSAERTGGSVSTLTIQRTQQEDSAVYLCASSTNRDTRNYGYTFGSGTRLTVV.

The chain carries TRBV28 and TRBJ2-1, with 9 bases identical to TRBD1. Trimming took 5 bases from V and 7 from J; bases not matched to a gene: 9. The CDR3 contains 15 residues. CDR1 MDHEN and CDR2 SYDVKM come from the germline V gene. The CDR3 protein is CASSGPGQGGNEQFF. The DNA of the CDR3 is TGTGCCAGCAGTGGTCCGGGACAGGGTGGGAATGAGCAGTTCTTC. Supplemented by reference TRBV28 and TRBJ2-1, the full variable domain reads DVKVTQSSRYLVKRTGEKVFLECVQDMDHENMFWYRQDPGLGLRLIYFSYDVKMKEKGDIPEGYSVSREKKERFSLILESASTNQTSMYLCASSGPGQGGNEQFFGPGTRLTVL.

This chain joins TRBV7-9 and TRBJ2-1; D perhaps matches TRBD2 (6 bases). V gave up 3 bases and J gave up 5 bases, with 11 bases separating them. The germline V gene encodes CDR1 SEHNR and CDR2 FQNEAQ (reference sequence). The CDR3 loop spans 14 amino acids. The CDR3 is CASSFWRDDNEQFF. CDR3 nucleotide sequence: TGTGCCAGCAGCTTCTGGCGGGATGACAATGAGCAGTTCTTC.

The V and J genes are TRBV5-6 and TRBJ1-2; D is uncertain. The CDR3 totals 14 residues. The germline V and J ends were trimmed by 0 bases and 2 bases, with 8 bases remaining between them. Germline CDR1 reads SGHDT; CDR2 reads YYEEEE. The CDR3 DNA is TGTGCCAGCAGCTTGGTCGGTGGAAACTATGGCTACACCTTC. This encodes CASSLVGGNYGYTF.

The J gene is TRBJ2-2, the V gene TRBV29-1; D is possibly TRBD1 or TRBD2 (5 bases each). Trimming removed 4 bases at V and 5 bases at J, with 11 bases between. Germline V CDR1 and CDR2: SQVTM, ANQGSEA. CDR3 length equals 13 residues. The CDR3 DNA follows: TGCAGCGTTGTAGGGACCATGACCGGGGAGCTGTTTTTT. It translates to CSVVGTMTGELFF.

The genes are TRBV6-5 and TRBJ2-3, with 8 bases that match TRBD1. The CDR3 covers 14 residues. Germline trimming cut 4 bases from V and 4 bases from J; bases unmatched to any gene: 4. Per the germline V gene, CDR1 is MNHEY and CDR2 is SVGAGI. The CDR3 region is CASSWSQGADTQYF. Written as DNA, the CDR3 is TGTGCCAGCAGTTGGTCACAGGGGGCAGATACGCAGTATTTT.

The V and J genes are TRBV5-1 and TRBJ2-7; no clear D. CDR3 length: 13 residues. The germline V gene has CDR1 SGHRS and CDR2 YFSETQ. Deletions cut 4 bases from V and 5 bases from J, with 13 bases between. Here the CDR3 reads CASSPLNWDEQYF. The CDR3 region has the DNA TGCGCCAGCAGCCCCCTAAACTGGGACGAGCAGTACTTC.

This chain links TRBV4-3 with TRBJ1-2, with D perhaps TRBD1 (6 bases). This CDR3 is built from 16 residues. The germline gives CDR1 LGHNA, CDR2 YSLEER. Trimming cost V 4 bases and J 1 base, with 16 bases left between them. The CDR3 bases are TGCGCCAGCAGCCGGCAGCGGGACATCCGTAACTATGGCTACACCTTC. It yields the protein CASSRQRDIRNYGYTF.

The chain employs TRBV7-8 and TRBJ2-1; D remains ambiguous. V lost 5 bases and J 7 bases, leaving 9 bases between the germline ends. The germline CDR1 and CDR2 sequences are SGHVS and FQNEAQ. There are 12 residues in the CDR3. The CDR3 sequence: CASSRRRNEQFF. In DNA form, the CDR3 reads TGTGCCAGCAGCCGAAGAAGGAATGAGCAGTTCTTC. The variable domain in full, with the rest retrieved from reference TRBV7-8 and TRBJ2-1, is GAGVSQSPRYKVAKRGQDVALRCDPISGHVSLFWYQQALGQGPEFLTYFQNEAQLDKSGLPSDRFFAERPEGSVSTLKIQRTQQEDSAVYLCASSRRRNEQFFGPGTRLTVL.

The chain employs TRBV6-5 and TRBJ1-3; 7 bases fit TRBD1. The CDR3 has 16 amino acids. From germline, CDR1 is MNHEY and CDR2 SVGAGI. The V segment lost 2 bases and the J segment 4 bases; nucleotides outside the gene matches: 8. CDR3 protein: CASSYTRTGPGNTIYF. In DNA form, the CDR3 reads TGTGCCAGCAGTTACACCCGGACAGGCCCAGGAAACACCATATATTTT.

The chain links TRBV7-2 to TRBJ2-1; D unresolved. Germline lookup yields CDR1 SGHTA and CDR2 FQGNSA. The CDR3 contains 11 residues. V lost 2 bases and J 6 bases, leaving 2 bases between the germline ends. The CDR3, as DNA: TGTGCCAGCAGCTTATTCAATGAGCAGTTCTTC. It specifies CASSLFNEQFF.

This chain uses TRBV9 with TRBJ2-1, with D uncertain. The V and J ends lost 5 bases and 7 bases respectively, with 10 bases between them. The CDR3 consists of 12 residues. From germline, CDR1 is SGDLS and CDR2 YYNGEE. CDR3 in amino acids: CASSPRVNEQFF. The CDR3 DNA sequence: TGTGCCAGCAGTCCTAGAGTTAATGAGCAGTTCTTC. Filled out from reference TRBV9 and TRBJ2-1, the complete variable domain reads DSGVTQTPKHLITATGQRVTLRCSPRSGDLSVYWYQQSLDQGLQFLIQYYNGEERAKGNILERFSAQQFPDLHSELNLSSLELGDSALYFCASSPRVNEQFFGPGTRLTVL.

The chain has TRBV27 and TRBJ1-5, with D perhaps TRBD1 (5 bases). Looked up from germline, CDR1 is MNHEY and CDR2 is SMNVEV (reference sequence). Trimming took 1 base from V and 0 from J, leaving 13 bases between them. This CDR3 region has 17 residues. The CDR3 protein is CASSLWGGIYSNQPQHF. CDR3 bases: TGTGCCAGCAGTTTATGGGGGGGGATTTATAGCAATCAGCCCCAGCATTTT.

CDR3 DNA sequence: TGTGCCAGCAGGGACAGCCTAGGGGGCTACACCTTC. This gives the protein CASRDSLGGYTF. This chain connects TRBV9 to TRBJ1-2; D is perhaps TRBD1 (6 bases). CDR3 length: 12 residues. Trimming cost V 5 bases and J 8 bases, with 13 bases left between them. The germline V gene has CDR1 SGDLS and CDR2 YYNGEE.

For the CDR3, the DNA is TGCGCCAGCAGCTTAGTTCCGTCGCCGGCAACCGGGGAGCTGTTTTTT. This encodes CASSLVPSPATGELFF. The chain has TRBV5-1 and TRBJ2-2; no clear D gene. The CDR3 has 16 residues. Trimming cost V 2 bases and J 5 bases, with 16 bases left between them. CDR1 and CDR2 from the germline V gene are SGHRS and YFSETQ.

The chain uses TRBV5-1 and TRBJ1-1, with 7 bases that match TRBD1. Germline CDR1 SGHRS, CDR2 YFSETQ. The CDR3 consists of 14 residues. The V gene end was trimmed by 4 bases and the J gene end by 4 bases; junction bases not matched to a gene: 7. The CDR3 protein is CASSRTGVFTEAFF. The CDR3 DNA reads TGCGCCAGCAGCCGAACAGGGGTGTTCACTGAAGCTTTCTTT.

V usage is TRBV10-1 and J usage is TRBJ2-1; 13 positions match TRBD2. Losses at the gene ends were 1 base for V and 6 bases for J; bases not matched to a gene: 3. The CDR3 runs 16 residues. Germline values: CDR1 WNHNN, CDR2 SYGVQD (reference sequence). CDR3 coding DNA: TGCGCCAGCAGTGAGTGGACTAGCGGGAGTATCAATGAGCAGTTCTTC. Amino acids: CASSEWTSGSINEQFF.

This sequence joins TRBV4-2 and TRBJ1-5; D remains ambiguous. This CDR3 comprises 18 residues. V shed 0 bases and J shed 2 bases, with 17 bases lying between them. Germline V CDR1 and CDR2: LGHNA, YNFKEQ. CDR3 sequence reads: CASSQDPGGLVGNQPQHF. Here the CDR3 DNA reads TGTGCCAGCAGCCAAGATCCCGGAGGGCTCGTTGGCAATCAGCCCCAGCATTTT.

The chain joins TRBV27 to TRBJ2-7; 8 nucleotides line up with TRBD2. J gave up 5 bases and V 6 bases, and 9 bases lay outside the gene matches. This CDR3 is built from 14 residues. Germline V gene sequence: CDR1 MNHEY, CDR2 SMNVEV (reference sequence). The CDR3 DNA follows: TGTGCCAGCAGCCCGGCGGGGGGTAGGAACGAGCAGTACTTC. Amino acids: CASSPAGGRNEQYF.

The chain is built from TRBV27 and TRBJ2-7; 9 nucleotides agree with TRBD2. Germline V lookup: CDR1 MNHEY, CDR2 SMNVEV (reference sequence). The V segment lost 5 bases and the J segment 1 base; nucleotides outside the gene matches: 6. CDR3 length: 15 residues. CDR3: CASSPLLAGSYEQYF. The CDR3 nucleotides are TGTGCCAGCAGTCCCCTACTAGCGGGTTCCTACGAGCAGTACTTC.

The J gene is TRBJ2-1, the V gene TRBV19, with 12 bases lining up with TRBD2. The CDR3 runs 14 residues. V trimming: 4 bases; J trimming: 8 bases; junction bases outside the gene matches: 3. In germline, CDR1 is LNHDA, CDR2 SQIVND (reference sequence). The CDR3 here is CASSTRLAGDEQFF. The DNA for the CDR3 is TGTGCCAGTAGTACCCGACTAGCGGGAGATGAGCAGTTCTTC.

Notes on this clone: This CDR3 is also generated by other DNA sequences in the sample. The chain uses TRBV27 and TRBJ1-3; TRBD1 matches 7 bases. V was pared by 5 bases and J by 1 base, with 2 bases of the junction left unmatched. In germline, CDR1 is MNHEY, CDR2 SMNVEV (reference sequence). CDR3 length: 14 amino acids. The CDR3 is CASSLTGSGNTIYF. The CDR3 DNA sequence: TGTGCCAGCAGTCTGACAGGGTCTGGAAACACCATATATTTT.

The chain carries TRBV6-5 and TRBJ2-7, with a weak D call TRBD2 (6 bases). Per germline, CDR1 MNHEY and CDR2 SVGAGI. The CDR3 runs 12 residues. V lost 3 bases and J 6 bases, leaving 9 bases between the germline ends. In nucleotides, the CDR3 is TGTGCCAGCAGTTATTGGCGGGGCGAGCAGTACTTC. It is translated as CASSYWRGEQYF.

The chain carries TRBV4-1 and TRBJ1-1, with 10 bases matching TRBD1. The CDR3 runs 15 residues. The V gene end was trimmed by 0 bases and the J gene end by 5 bases; junction bases not matched to a gene: 3. Germline assignment: CDR1 MGHRA and CDR2 YSYEKL. CDR3 amino acids: CASSQDRTGGTEAFF. Here the CDR3 DNA reads TGCGCCAGCAGCCAAGATCGGACAGGGGGTACTGAAGCTTTCTTT.

This chain uses TRBV7-9 with TRBJ2-2, with TRBD1 matching over 8 bases. Trimming removed 5 bases from V and 3 bases from J; junction bases left unmatched: 8. This CDR3 region has 16 residues. From germline, CDR1 is SEHNR and CDR2 FQNEAQ (reference sequence). As DNA, the CDR3 is TGTGCCAGCAGCCCCTCCCAGGGGGCGGACACCGGGGAGCTGTTTTTT. It is translated as CASSPSQGADTGELFF.